This entry features one T cell receptor beta chain sequence. This clonotype was recorded at least ten times. Its antigen is currently not known. The input lacks base qualities; no much larger clone sits a single base away. The sample belongs to a study of T cells in Graves' hyperthyroidism and ophthalmopathy (dated by TCRdb to about 2019). Broadly, across the study: Peripheral blood samples were taken at the time of initial diagnosis, prior to any treatment. To identify TCR V-J signatures that set the groups apart, the researchers used a discovery cohort of about a hundred patients, made up of some 41 with Graves' ophthalmopathy and 57 with stable Graves' hyperthyroidism. Whether ophthalmopathy could be predicted prospectively was tested in an independent validation cohort made up of about 20 hyperthyroidism patients plus 17 patients who later progressed to ophthalmopathy. For training and testing, the 100 or so patients in the discovery cohort were randomly divided in a 7:3 ratio. In addition, the study compared T-cell repertoires in thyroid tissue and in blood from roughly 6 Graves' hyperthyroidism patients. After blood sampling, hyperthyroidism patients were treated with methimazole at a starting dose of 30 mg daily, and ophthalmopathy patients were treated with high-dose intravenous methylprednisolone. According to the paper, TCR Vbeta CDR3 sequencing was carried out on about 140 peripheral blood samples, which came from some 41 ophthalmopathy, 75 to 80 hyperthyroidism and about 17 progressor patients. The investigation overall reported the following: In cross-validation, a model built on a 13 V-J signature told ophthalmopathy apart from stable hyperthyroidism with 85% to 90% sensitivity and 81% to 82% specificity, and in testing the same model reached 80%/75%. In validation, progression to ophthalmopathy was predicted by the model with around 71% sensitivity and roughly 76% specificity, a median of roughly six months before onset. Blood samples also contained most of the expanded thyroid clonotypes (frequency above 0.001), which suggests that blood repertoires may reflect thyroid immune responses. Sample size was not statistically predetermined, and investigators were not blinded to group allocation.

Ophthalmopathy patients had moderately to severely active disease, Clinical Activity Score of at least 3, NOSPECS grade of at least 4, and duration under 3 months. Exclusion was applied to patients with uncontrolled infections, other autoimmune diseases, pregnancy or lactation. Clinical symptoms, serum thyroxine and TRAb, thyroid ultrasound, and orbital computed tomography formed the basis for the diagnoses. PBMCs were separated from roughly 10 ml of fresh peripheral blood using Ficoll-Paque density gradient centrifugation. Trizol reagent was used to extract total RNA, and RNA quality was then checked on an Agilent 2100 Bioanalyzer. TCR beta CDR3 regions were amplified from RNA transcripts. A first-round RT-PCR of the TCR CDR3 used the HTBI primer set with the Qiagen OneStep RT-PCR kit. Libraries were constructed in a second round of multiplex PCR, after which size selection and purification were performed. Sequencing of the libraries was done on an Illumina HiSeq2000 using paired-end 100 bp reads. The authors' analysis ran thus. SOAPnuke was used to process the raw data, throwing out any read that contained adapters or uncalled bases, had a mean Phred below 15, or lacked an exact constant-primer or identifier match. High-quality paired reads were merged using COPE v1.2.5, and each unique nucleotide sequence was defined as a clonotype. MiTCR v1.1 was used to align clonotypes to the IMGT TRBV, TRBD and TRBJ reference segments. Only V-J combinations with frequency above 0.0001, covering 99% to 99.2% of repertoires, were analysed. The TCS score was defined as F50 (clonal expansion) divided by E x V (chaos), with BLOSUM62-based TCRdist calculated between CDR3 peptides within each V-J. Welch's t-statistics and random forest reduced around 510 V-J features to some 14, which were used in a naive Bayes classifier (R e1071). In-frame beta chains were kept once TCRdb had trimmed the public reads at Q25 with fastp and called clones with MiXCR. Every distinct CDR3 protein forms one entry, paired with its most common genes and DNA. These V and J calls are TCRdb output, not the study's own analysis. This sample holds over 350,000 distinct CDR3 sequences; roughly 14% were observed only once. About 13% of the sample is held by the ten biggest clonotypes.

A distance of 6 bases separates the germline ends of V and J, which lose 0 bases and 2 bases respectively. From a lookup of the germline V gene, CDR1 and CDR2 are SGHRS and YFSETQ. Measured from the cysteine to the phenylalanine, the CDR3 is 13 residues long. This entry keeps only the CDR3 DNA: 39 bases, framed from base 1. Recombination connected TRBV5-1 to TRBJ2-7, with the D gene too uncertain to name. The sequence came from a man aged 18 to 30 with Graves' ophthalmopathy. The sample comprised blood. The CDR3 has the sequence CASSLDPAYEQYF. The DNA is TGCGCCAGCAGCTTGGACCCGGCCTACGAGCAGTACTTC.